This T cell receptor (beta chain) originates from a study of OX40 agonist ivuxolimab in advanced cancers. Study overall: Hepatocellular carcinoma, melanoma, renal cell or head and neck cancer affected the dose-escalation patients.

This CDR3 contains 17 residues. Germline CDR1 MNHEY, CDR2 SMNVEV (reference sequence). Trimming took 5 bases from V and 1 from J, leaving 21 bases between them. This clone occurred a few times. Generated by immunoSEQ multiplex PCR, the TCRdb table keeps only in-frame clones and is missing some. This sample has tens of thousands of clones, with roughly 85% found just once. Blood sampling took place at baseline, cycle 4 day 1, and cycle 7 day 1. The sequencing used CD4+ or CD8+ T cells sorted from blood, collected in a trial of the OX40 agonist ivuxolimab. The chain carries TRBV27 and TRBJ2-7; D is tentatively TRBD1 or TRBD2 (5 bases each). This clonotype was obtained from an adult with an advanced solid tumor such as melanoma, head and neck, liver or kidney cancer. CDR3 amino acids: CASSQTHIWDGSYEQYF. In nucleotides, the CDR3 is TGTGCCAGCAGTCAAACACACATTTGGGACGGATCCTACGAGCAGTACTTC.